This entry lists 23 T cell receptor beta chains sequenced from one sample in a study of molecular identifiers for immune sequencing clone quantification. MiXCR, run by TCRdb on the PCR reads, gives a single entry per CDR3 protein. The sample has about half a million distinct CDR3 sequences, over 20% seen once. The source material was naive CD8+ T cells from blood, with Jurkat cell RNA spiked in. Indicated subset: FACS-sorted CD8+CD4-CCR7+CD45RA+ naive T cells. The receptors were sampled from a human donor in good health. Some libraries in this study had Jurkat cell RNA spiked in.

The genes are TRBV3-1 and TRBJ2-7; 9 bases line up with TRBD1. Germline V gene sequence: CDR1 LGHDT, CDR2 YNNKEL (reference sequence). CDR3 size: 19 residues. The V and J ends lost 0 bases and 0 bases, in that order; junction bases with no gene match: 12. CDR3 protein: CASSQEDRGYHLSSYEQYF. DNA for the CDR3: TGTGCCAGCAGCCAAGAGGACAGGGGCTATCACCTAAGCTCCTACGAGCAGTACTTC.

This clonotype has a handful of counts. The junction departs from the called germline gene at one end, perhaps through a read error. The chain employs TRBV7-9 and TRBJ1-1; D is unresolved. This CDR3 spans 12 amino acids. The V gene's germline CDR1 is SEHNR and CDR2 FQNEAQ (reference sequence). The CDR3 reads CASSLAADEAYF. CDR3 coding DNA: TGTGCCAGCAGCTTAGCGGCGGATGAAGCTTACTTT.

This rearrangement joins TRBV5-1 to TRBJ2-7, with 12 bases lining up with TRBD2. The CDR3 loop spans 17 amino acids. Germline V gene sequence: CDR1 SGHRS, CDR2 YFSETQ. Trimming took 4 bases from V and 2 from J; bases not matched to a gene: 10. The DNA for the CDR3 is TGCGCCAGCAGCATATTTGGACTAGCGGGAACCCCCTACGAGCAGTACTTC. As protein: CASSIFGLAGTPYEQYF. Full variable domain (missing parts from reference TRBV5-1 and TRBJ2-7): KAGVTQTPRYLIKTRGQQVTLSCSPISGHRSVSWYQQTPGQGLQFLFEYFSETQRNKGNFPGRFSGRQFSNSRSEMNVSTLELGDSALYLCASSIFGLAGTPYEQYFGPGTRLTVT.

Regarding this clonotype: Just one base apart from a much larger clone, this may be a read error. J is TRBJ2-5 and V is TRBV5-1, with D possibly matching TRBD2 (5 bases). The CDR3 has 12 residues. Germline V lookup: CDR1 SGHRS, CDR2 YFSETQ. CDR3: CASREEQEAQYF. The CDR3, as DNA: TGCGCCAGCCGGGAAGAACAAGAGGCCCAGTACTTC.

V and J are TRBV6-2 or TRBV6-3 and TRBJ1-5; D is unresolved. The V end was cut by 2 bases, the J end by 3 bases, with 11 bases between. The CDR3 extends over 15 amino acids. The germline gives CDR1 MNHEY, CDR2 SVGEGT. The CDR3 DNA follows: TGTGCCAGCAGTTACAAGAGGTATAACAATCAGCCCCAGCATTTT. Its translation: CASSYKRYNNQPQHF.

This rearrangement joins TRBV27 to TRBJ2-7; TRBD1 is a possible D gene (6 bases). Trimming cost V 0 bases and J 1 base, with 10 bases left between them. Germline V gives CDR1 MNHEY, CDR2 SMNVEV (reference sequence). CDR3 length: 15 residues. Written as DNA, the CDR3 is TGTGCCAGCAGTTTATCGTCCAGGGGATCCTACGAGCAGTACTTC. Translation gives CASSLSSRGSYEQYF.

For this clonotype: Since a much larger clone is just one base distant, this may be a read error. CDR3 DNA sequence: TGTGCCAGCAGTTCCGCGACGGAGTTCAATCAGCCCCAGCATTTT. Its protein is CASSSATEFNQPQHF. This rearrangement joins TRBV12-3 or TRBV12-4 to TRBJ1-5, with D uncertain. The CDR3 consists of 15 residues. The V and J ends lost 4 bases and 3 bases respectively, with 13 bases between them.

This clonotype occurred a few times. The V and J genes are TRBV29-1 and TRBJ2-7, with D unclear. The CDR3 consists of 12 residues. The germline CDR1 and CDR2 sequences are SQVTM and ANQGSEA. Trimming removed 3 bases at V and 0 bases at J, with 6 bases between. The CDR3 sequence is CSVEGFSYEQYF. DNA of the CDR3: TGCAGCGTTGAGGGGTTCTCCTACGAGCAGTACTTC.

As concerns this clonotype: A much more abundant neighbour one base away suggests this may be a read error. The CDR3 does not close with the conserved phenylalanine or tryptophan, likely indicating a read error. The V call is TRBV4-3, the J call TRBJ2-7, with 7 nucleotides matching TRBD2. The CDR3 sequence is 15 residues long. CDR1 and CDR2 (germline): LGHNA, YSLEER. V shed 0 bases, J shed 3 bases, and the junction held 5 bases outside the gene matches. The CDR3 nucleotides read TGCGCCAGCAGCCAAGATCTGGGAGGGGACTACGAGCAGTACTCC. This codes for CASSQDLGGDYEQYS.

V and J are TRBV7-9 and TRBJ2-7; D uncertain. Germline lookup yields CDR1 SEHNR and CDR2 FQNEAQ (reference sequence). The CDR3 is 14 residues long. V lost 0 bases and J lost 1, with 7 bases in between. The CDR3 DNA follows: TGTGCCAGCAGCTTAGCTATCTCTTCCTACGAGCAGTACTTC. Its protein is CASSLAISSYEQYF.

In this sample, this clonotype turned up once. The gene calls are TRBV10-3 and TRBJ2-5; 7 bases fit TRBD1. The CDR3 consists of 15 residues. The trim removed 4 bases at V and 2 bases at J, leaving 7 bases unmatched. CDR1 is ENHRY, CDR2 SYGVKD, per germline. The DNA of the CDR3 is TGTGCCATCAGTGGAGACCGGGACAGACAAGAGACCCAGTACTTC. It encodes CAISGDRDRQETQYF.

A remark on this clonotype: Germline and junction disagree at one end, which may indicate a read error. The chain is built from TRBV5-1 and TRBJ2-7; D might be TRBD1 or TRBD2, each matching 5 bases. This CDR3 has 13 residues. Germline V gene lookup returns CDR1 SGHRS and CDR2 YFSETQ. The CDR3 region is CASSIWGRPERYF. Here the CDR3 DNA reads TGCGCCAGCAGTATCTGGGGACGGCCCGAGCGGTACTTC.

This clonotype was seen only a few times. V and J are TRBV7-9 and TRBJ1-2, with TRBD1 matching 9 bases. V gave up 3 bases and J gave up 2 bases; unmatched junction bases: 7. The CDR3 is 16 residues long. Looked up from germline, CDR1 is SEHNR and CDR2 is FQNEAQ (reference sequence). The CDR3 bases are TGTGCCAGCAGCTTGGACAGGGGCGGGGGCAACTATGGCTACACCTTC. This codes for CASSLDRGGGNYGYTF.

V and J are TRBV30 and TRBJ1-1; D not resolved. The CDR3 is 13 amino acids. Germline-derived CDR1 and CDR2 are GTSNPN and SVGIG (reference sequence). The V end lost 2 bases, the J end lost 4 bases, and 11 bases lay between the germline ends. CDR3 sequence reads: CAWSLSAPTEAFF. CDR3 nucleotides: TGTGCCTGGAGTCTGTCGGCCCCCACTGAAGCTTTCTTT.

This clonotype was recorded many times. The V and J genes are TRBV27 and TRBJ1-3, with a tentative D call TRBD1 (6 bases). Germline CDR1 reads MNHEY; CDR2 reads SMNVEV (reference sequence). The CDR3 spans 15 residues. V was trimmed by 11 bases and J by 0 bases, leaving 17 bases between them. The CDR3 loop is CAPRGPHRSGNTIYF. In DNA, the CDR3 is TGTGCCCCCCGGGGGCCTCACCGCTCTGGAAACACCATATATTTT.

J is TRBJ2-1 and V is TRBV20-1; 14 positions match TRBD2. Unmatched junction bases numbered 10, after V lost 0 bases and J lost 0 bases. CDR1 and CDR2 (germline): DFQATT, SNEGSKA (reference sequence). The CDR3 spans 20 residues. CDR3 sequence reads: CSARDLGLAGGQSSYNEQFF. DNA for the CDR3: TGCAGTGCTAGAGATCTAGGACTAGCGGGAGGCCAAAGCTCCTACAATGAGCAGTTCTTC.

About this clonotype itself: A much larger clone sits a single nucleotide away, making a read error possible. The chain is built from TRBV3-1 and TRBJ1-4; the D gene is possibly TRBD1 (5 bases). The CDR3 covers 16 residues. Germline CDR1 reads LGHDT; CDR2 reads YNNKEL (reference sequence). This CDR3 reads CASSQRGPERNEELFF. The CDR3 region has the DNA TGTGCCAGCAGCCAGCGGGGCCCGGAGAGGAATGAAGAACTGTTTTTT.

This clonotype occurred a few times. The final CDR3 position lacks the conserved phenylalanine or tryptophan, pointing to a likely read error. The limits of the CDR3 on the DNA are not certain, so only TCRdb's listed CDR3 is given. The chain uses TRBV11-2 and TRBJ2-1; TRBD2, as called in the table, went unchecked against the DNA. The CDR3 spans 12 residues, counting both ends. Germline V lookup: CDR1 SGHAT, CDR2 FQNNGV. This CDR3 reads CASSLGSGTLER.

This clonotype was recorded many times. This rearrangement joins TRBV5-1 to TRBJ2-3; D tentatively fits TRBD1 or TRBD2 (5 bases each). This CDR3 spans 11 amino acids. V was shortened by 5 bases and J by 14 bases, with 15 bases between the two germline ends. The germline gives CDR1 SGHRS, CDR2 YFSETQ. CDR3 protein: CASREGTTGYF. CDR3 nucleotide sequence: TGCGCCAGCAGAGAGGGGACCACGGGGTATTTT.

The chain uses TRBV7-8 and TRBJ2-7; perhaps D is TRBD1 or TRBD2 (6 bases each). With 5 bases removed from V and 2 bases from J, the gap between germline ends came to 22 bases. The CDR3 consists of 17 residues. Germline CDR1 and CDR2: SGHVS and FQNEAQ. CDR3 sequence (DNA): TGTGCCAGCAGCCCCCTGGGGAGGCGGGACACCACCTACGAGCAGTACTTC. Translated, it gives CASSPLGRRDTTYEQYF.

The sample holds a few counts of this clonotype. CDR3 region: CASSSFHWPQETQYF. The CDR3 DNA is TGTGCCAGCAGTTCTTTCCATTGGCCACAAGAGACCCAGTACTTC. The chain recombines TRBV12-3 or TRBV12-4 with TRBJ2-5; D unclear. The CDR3 is 15 amino acids. Between the trimmed V and J ends, which lost 4 bases and 2 bases, there was a span of 14 bases.

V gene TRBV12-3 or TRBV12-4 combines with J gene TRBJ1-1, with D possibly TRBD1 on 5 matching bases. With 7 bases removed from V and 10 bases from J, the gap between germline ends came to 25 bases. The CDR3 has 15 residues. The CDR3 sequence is CASTLNWVYRQPAFF. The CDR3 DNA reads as TGTGCCAGCACCTTAAATTGGGTCTATAGACAGCCAGCTTTCTTT.

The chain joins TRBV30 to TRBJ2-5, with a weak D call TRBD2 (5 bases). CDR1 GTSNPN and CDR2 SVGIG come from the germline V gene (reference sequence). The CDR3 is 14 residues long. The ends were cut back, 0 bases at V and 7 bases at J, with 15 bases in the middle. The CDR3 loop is CAWSVWTDFLTQYF. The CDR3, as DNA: TGTGCCTGGAGTGTATGGACGGACTTTTTGACCCAGTACTTC.